The clone carrying this TCR beta chain was found a few times. This may be a read error: a much more frequent sequence differs by one nucleotide. The CDR3 loop spans 13 amino acids. In germline, CDR1 is SEHNR, CDR2 FQNEAQ (reference sequence). Trimming left V 7 bases short and J 12 bases short, with 19 bases between. This entry belongs to a study of beta chain features in type 1 diabetes. Expressed TCRB transcripts were sequenced, since all the RNA that had been isolated was reverse transcribed. The read count averaged about 3.6 million across naive, central memory and regulatory T cell samples. Sequenced by immunoSEQ multiplex PCR; TCRdb stores in-frame clones only, minus some. The profile shows under 250,000 clones, about a tenth of them singletons.

This chain connects TRBV7-9 to TRBJ2-4; D possibly matches TRBD1 or TRBD2 (5 bases each). The receptor's source is a man aged 18 to 30 in good health. The sequenced sample consisted of central memory CD4+ T cells from blood. The CDR3 nucleotides read TGTGCCAGCACCGTAGGGGAGTGCGGCACTCAGTACTTC. Translating it yields CASTVGECGTQYF.